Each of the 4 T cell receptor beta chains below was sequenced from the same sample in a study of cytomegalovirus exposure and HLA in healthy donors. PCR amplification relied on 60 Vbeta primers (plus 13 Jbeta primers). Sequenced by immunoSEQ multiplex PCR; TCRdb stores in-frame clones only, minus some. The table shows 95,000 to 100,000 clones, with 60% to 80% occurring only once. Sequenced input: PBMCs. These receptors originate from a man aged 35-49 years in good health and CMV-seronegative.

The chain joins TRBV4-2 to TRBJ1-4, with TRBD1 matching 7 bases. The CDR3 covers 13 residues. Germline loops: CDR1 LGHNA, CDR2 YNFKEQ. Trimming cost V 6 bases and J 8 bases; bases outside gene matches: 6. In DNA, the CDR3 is TGTGCCAGCAGAGGGACAGAGGCGGAAAAACTGTTTTTT. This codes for CASRGTEAEKLFF.

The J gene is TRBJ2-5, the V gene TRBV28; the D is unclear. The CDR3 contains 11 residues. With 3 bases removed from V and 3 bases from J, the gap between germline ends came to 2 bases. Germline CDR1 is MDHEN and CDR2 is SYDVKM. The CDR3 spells CASSFKETQYF. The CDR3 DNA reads TGTGCCAGCAGTTTCAAAGAGACCCAGTACTTC.

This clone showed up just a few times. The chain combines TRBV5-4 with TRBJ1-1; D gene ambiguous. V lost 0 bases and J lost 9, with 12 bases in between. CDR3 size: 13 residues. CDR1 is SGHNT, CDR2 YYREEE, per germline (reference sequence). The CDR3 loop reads CASSLGGNGKAFF. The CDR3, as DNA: TGTGCCAGCAGCTTGGGCGGGAATGGGAAAGCTTTCTTT.

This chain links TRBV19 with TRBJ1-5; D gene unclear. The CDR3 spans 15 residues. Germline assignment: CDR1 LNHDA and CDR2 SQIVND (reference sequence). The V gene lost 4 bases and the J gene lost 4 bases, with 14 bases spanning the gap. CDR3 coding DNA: TGTGCCAGTAGTACATACTCAAAGCAAAATCAGCCCCAGCATTTT. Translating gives CASSTYSKQNQPQHF.